This section outlines one TCR beta chain sequence together with its context. The data are from a study of blood T cells in healthy people across ages. It was with a sample-barcoded 5' primer and a J-beta primer mix that a second PCR of roughly 7 to 11 cycles was run. TCRdb redid the calling of the 5' RACE reads with MiXCR, one entry per CDR3 protein. The table lists under 1,000,000 distinct CDR3 sequences, about 47% of them singletons. Sequencing input: blood. This sequence originates from a man older than 75 in good health.

The CDR3 loop is CASSPRFSGRADTQYF. CDR3 bases: TGTGCCAGCTCACCGCGCTTTAGCGGTCGTGCAGATACGCAGTATTTT. The gene calls are TRBV18 and TRBJ2-3; the D gene is possibly TRBD2 (6 bases). CDR1 is KGHSH and CDR2 is LQKENI in the germline V gene. This CDR3 has 16 amino acids. Between the trimmed V and J ends, which lost 3 bases and 4 bases, there was a span of 17 bases.